The T cell receptor beta chain described here comes from a study of OX40 agonist ivuxolimab in advanced cancers. This CDR3 contains 12 residues. Germline loops: CDR1 PRHDT, CDR2 FYEKMQ (reference sequence). Trimming cost V 3 bases and J 0 bases, with 3 bases left between them. Clones were sequenced by immunoSEQ multiplex PCR, and TCRdb holds only the in-frame ones, with some missing. The sample contains some 24,000 clones, roughly three quarters of which appear only once. The TCR sequence derives from an adult with an advanced solid tumor such as melanoma, head and neck, liver or kidney cancer. The chain couples TRBV13 to TRBJ2-7; D unresolved. The sequencing used CD4+ or CD8+ T cells sorted from blood, collected in a trial of the OX40 agonist ivuxolimab. Here the CDR3 reads CASSFRSYEQYF. In DNA form, the CDR3 reads TGTGCCAGCAGCTTTCGCTCCTACGAGCAGTACTTC.